One and the same sample provided the 9 T cell receptor beta chains below, sequenced in a study of CD8 T cells in ankylosing spondylitis. TCRdb re-called the 5' RACE reads through MiXCR, storing one row per CDR3 protein. The data show 200,000 to 250,000 distinct CDR3 sequences, more than 25% seen once. What was sequenced was blood, either unsorted or a sorted T cell fraction (not recorded which). These receptor sequences come from a male donor with ankylosing spondylitis or in good health (not recorded which).

This clonotype appeared a few times. This chain links TRBV6-5 with TRBJ2-1, with 10 bases aligning to TRBD2. Trimming cost V 6 bases and J 4 bases; bases outside gene matches: 6. The CDR3 is 15 residues long. CDR1 is MNHEY, CDR2 SVGAGI, per germline. The CDR3 region is CASRLAGGVYNEQFF. CDR3 in DNA: TGTGCCAGCAGGTTAGCGGGAGGAGTTTACAATGAGCAGTTCTTC.

DNA of the CDR3: TGCGCCAGTGCCCCGGGACTAGCGGGAGGCTTGAATGAGCAGTTCTTC. As protein: CASAPGLAGGLNEQFF. The V call is TRBV10-1, the J call TRBJ2-1; TRBD2 agrees at 15 bases. The CDR3 loop spans 16 amino acids. Germline V gene lookup returns CDR1 WNHNN and CDR2 SYGVQD (reference sequence). With 9 bases clipped from V and 7 bases from J, the junction kept 10 bases outside the gene matches.

The sample holds a few counts of this clonotype. This chain connects TRBV3-1 to TRBJ2-7, with unresolved D. Germline assignment: CDR1 LGHDT and CDR2 YNNKEL (reference sequence). V was trimmed by 2 bases and J by 7 bases, leaving 9 bases between them. The CDR3 loop spans 12 amino acids. For the CDR3, the DNA is TGTGCCAGCAGCCAATCTGAGCTGGAGCAGTACTTC. Protein: CASSQSELEQYF.

This clonotype was seen repeatedly, ten times or more. This chain joins TRBV11-2 and TRBJ1-3; D not resolved. Germline CDR1 is SGHAT and CDR2 is FQNNGV. Trimming pared 0 bases from V and 0 bases from J, leaving 6 bases between. CDR3 length: 15 amino acids. The CDR3 reads CASSLEPSSGNTIYF. DNA of the CDR3: TGTGCCAGCAGCTTAGAGCCGTCCTCTGGAAACACCATATATTTT.

This clonotype was seen at least ten times. This chain joins TRBV29-1 and TRBJ2-1; possible D gene TRBD1, 5 bases. Germline V CDR1 and CDR2: SQVTM, ANQGSEA. The CDR3 runs 14 residues. V was cut by 1 base and J by 7 bases, with 14 bases left in between. The CDR3 sequence is CSVEANRKGNEQFF. The CDR3 DNA follows: TGCAGCGTTGAAGCAAACAGGAAAGGGAATGAGCAGTTCTTC.

In this sample, this clonotype turned up many times. This sequence joins TRBV12-3 or TRBV12-4 and TRBJ1-1; D gene unclear. V shed 5 bases and J shed 0 bases, with 7 bases lying between them. The CDR3 sequence is 13 residues long. CDR3 nucleotides: TGTGCCAGCAGTCCCAAACTGAACACTGAAGCTTTCTTT. Its protein is CASSPKLNTEAFF.

In its sample, this clonotype ranks as medium-sized. The chain has TRBV29-1 and TRBJ2-7, with a weak D call TRBD2 (5 bases). The germline gives CDR1 SQVTM, CDR2 ANQGSEA. The CDR3 totals 15 residues. The V end was cut by 7 bases, the J end by 2 bases, with 21 bases between. Here the CDR3 DNA reads TGCAGCGCCATTGGTAGCGCTAGGGCCGCCTACGAGCAGTACTTC. Its translation: CSAIGSARAAYEQYF.

The sample holds a few counts of this clonotype. The V and J genes are TRBV5-5 and TRBJ2-3, with no clear D. Germline V lookup: CDR1 SGHKS, CDR2 YYEKEE (reference sequence). The CDR3 runs 16 residues. The ends were cut back, 1 base at V and 3 bases at J, with 15 bases in the middle. The CDR3 here is CASSLRPSGLTDTQYF. The CDR3 DNA reads TGTGCCAGCAGCTTGCGTCCCAGTGGCTTGACAGATACGCAGTATTTT. Looking up the rest from reference TRBV5-5 and TRBJ2-3 gives the full variable domain: DAGVTQSPTHLIKTRGQQVTLRCSPISGHKSVSWYQQVLGQGPQFIFQYYEKEERGRGNFPDRFSARQFPNYSSELNVNALLLGDSALYLCASSLRPSGLTDTQYFGPGTRLTVL.

In this sample, this clonotype turned up many times. This rearrangement joins TRBV9 to TRBJ2-2, with D perhaps TRBD1 (5 bases). Per germline, CDR1 SGDLS and CDR2 YYNGEE. Trimming shortened V by 5 bases and J by 6 bases, and 14 bases separated the two germline ends. The CDR3 contains 14 residues. CDR3 protein: CASSSGHPPGELFF. The CDR3 region has the DNA TGTGCCAGCAGTTCCGGACACCCCCCCGGGGAGCTGTTTTTT.